Reported below is one T cell receptor beta chain. Its antigen is currently unknown. The data stem from a study of shared clonotypes between healthy human individuals. Study information: The study used three CD4 naive, three CD4 memory, two CD8 naive and one CD8 memory plate per donor.

Each subset's genomic DNA was shared equally among a number of immunoSEQ plates. Measured with immunoSEQ multiplex PCR; TCRdb has only the in-frame clones, and not every one. Of 950,000 to 1,300,000 clones listed, under 80% are singletons. The germline V gene encodes CDR1 SGHTA and CDR2 FQGNSA. The CDR3 spans 13 residues. Trimming shortened V by 7 bases and J by 0 bases, and 10 bases separated the two germline ends. Study observations and caveats: Shared clonotypes: about 5.3% naive CD4, about 3.5% naive CD8, around 2.4% memory CD4, under 0.45% memory CD8. Rarefaction demonstrated incomplete sorted-subset sequencing despite large depth.

This chain connects TRBV7-2 to TRBJ2-7; D may match TRBD1 or TRBD2 (5 bases each). The specimen was memory CD4+ T cells sorted from blood. Subset meaning: CD45RA-negative fraction. This clonotype was sampled from a man younger than 30 in good health. The CDR3 DNA follows: TGTGCCAGCACTGGGGGTAGCTCCTACGAGCAGTACTTC. This translates into CASTGGSSYEQYF. Complete variable domain (other parts from reference TRBV7-2 and TRBJ2-7): GAGVSQSPSNKVTEKGKDVELRCDPISGHTALYWYRQSLGQGLEFLIYFQGNSAPDKSGLPSDRFSAERTGGSVSTLTIQRTQQEDSAVYLCASTGGSSYEQYFGPGTRLTVT.